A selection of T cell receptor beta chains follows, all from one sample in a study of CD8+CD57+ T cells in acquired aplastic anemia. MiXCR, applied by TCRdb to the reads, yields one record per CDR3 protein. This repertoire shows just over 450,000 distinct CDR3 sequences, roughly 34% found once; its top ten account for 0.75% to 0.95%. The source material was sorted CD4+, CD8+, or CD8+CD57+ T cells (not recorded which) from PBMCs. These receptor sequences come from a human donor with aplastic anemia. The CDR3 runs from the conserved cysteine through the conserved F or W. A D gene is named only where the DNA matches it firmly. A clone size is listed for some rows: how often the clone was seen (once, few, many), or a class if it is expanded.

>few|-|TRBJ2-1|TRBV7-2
TGTGCCAGCAGCTTAGCAGGGGCAGCGGGTGAGCAGTTCTTC
CASSLAGAAGEQFF
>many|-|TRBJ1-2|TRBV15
TGTGCCACCAGCATATACAGGGAAGGCTACACCTTC
CATSIYREGYTF
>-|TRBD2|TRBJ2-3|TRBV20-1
TGCAGTGTATTCCCCCCGCGGGAGGTTGGCACAGATACGCAGTATTTT
CSVFPPREVGTDTQYF
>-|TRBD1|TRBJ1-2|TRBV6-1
TGTGCCAGCAGTACGGGACAGGGAATCTATGGCTACACCTTC
CASSTGQGIYGYTF
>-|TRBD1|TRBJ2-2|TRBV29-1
TGCAGCGCGAGAACCGGGACAGAAAACACCGGGGAGCTGTTTTTT
CSARTGTENTGELFF
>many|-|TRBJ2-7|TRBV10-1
TGCGCCAGCAGAGGGGGACTTTGCCACGAGCAGTACTTC
CASRGGLCHEQYF
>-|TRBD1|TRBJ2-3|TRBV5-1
TGCGCCAGCGGCGTAGGACAGGGGTTCACAGATACGCAGTATTTT
CASGVGQGFTDTQYF
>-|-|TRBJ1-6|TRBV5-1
TGCGCCAGCAGCTTGGCTCTGGATGGGGCTTTGAGAGATAATTCACCCCTCCACTTT
CASSLALDGALRDNSPLHF
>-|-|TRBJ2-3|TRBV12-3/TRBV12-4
TGTGCCAGCAGTTTATGGGCCAGCACAGATACGCAGTATTTT
CASSLWASTDTQYF
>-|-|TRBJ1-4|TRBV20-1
TGCAGTGCTAGAGATCCCGAGGCCGGGCCTGAAAAACTGTTTTTT
CSARDPEAGPEKLFF
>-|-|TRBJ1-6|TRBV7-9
TGTGCCAGCAGCTTAGCGCGGGGGGACTCACCCCTCCACTTT
CASSLARGDSPLHF
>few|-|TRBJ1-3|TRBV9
TGTGCCAGCAGCGCCCGACGGGGGGCTGGAAACACCATATATTTT
CASSARRGAGNTIYF
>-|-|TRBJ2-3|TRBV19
TGTGCCACTACCGCCGGCGGGGGCAACACAGATACGCAGTATTTT
CATTAGGGNTDTQYF
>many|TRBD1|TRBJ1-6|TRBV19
TGTGCCAGTAGTGTGACAGGGGAAGCTTCACCCCTCCACTTT
CASSVTGEASPLHF
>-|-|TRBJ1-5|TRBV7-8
TGTGCCAGCAGCCTAACAACAGGGTTGAGCTATCAGCCCCAGCATTTT
CASSLTTGLSYQPQHF
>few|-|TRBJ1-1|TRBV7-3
TGTGCCAGCAGCCAGGCGGGGGTTGGCACTGAAGCTTTCTTT
CASSQAGVGTEAFF
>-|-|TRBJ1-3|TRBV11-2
TGTGCCAGCAGCTTAGATTCGGGGTCTGGAAACACCATATATTTT
CASSLDSGSGNTIYF
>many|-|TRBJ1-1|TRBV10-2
TGCGCCAGCAGGGATCCAGTTGCACTGGGCCCGGATGAAGCTTTCTTT
CASRDPVALGPDEAFF
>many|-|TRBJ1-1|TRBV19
TGTGCCAGTAGAGCCGGAGTCATACCGAACACTGAAGCTTTCTTT
CASRAGVIPNTEAFF
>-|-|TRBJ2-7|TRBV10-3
TGTGCCATCAGTGATCGAGGGGCAGATCTCAACGAGCAGTACTTC
CAISDRGADLNEQYF